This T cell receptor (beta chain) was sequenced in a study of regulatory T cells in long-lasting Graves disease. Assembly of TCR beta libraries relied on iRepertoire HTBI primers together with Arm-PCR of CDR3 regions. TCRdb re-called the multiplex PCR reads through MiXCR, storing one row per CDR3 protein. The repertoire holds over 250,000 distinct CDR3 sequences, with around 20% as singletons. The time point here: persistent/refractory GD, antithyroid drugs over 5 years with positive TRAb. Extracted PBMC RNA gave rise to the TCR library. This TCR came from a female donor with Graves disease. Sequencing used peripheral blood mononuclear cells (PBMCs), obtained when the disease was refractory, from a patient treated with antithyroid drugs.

Here the CDR3 reads CASSPGESTEAFF. CDR3 nucleotide sequence: TGTGCCAGCAGTCCCGGGGAGAGCACTGAAGCTTTCTTT. The rearrangement joins TRBV27 to TRBJ1-1; D uncertain. This CDR3 is 13 amino acids long. CDR1 is MNHEY and CDR2 is SMNVEV in the germline V gene (reference sequence). The V end lost 5 bases, the J end lost 4 bases, and 11 bases lay between the germline ends.